Shown below are 15 T cell receptor beta chains from a single sample sequenced in a study of T cells after yellow fever vaccination. TCRdb independently ran MiXCR on the 5' RACE reads; one entry per CDR3 protein. The data show more than 25,000 distinct CDR3 sequences, under 5.5% seen once. Sequences were derived from PBMCs, either bulk or a sorted T-cell subset (CD4+, CD8+, memory, or dextramer-sorted; not recorded which), sampled on the day of the yellow fever booster vaccination. The source of these receptors is a man aged 18 to 35 who received the YFV17D yellow fever vaccine.

This clonotype came up many times. The chain has TRBV5-1 and TRBJ2-5, with D perhaps matching TRBD2 (7 bases). The CDR3 is 15 amino acids. Per the germline V gene, CDR1 is SGHRS and CDR2 is YFSETQ. Deletions cut 6 bases from V and 5 bases from J, with 20 bases between. CDR3 DNA sequence: TGCGCCAGCAACCCTGGGAGGGGGGGGGCCGAGACCCAGTACTTC. Its protein product is CASNPGRGGAETQYF.

The table lists this clonotype with many counts. V is TRBV7-2 and J is TRBJ2-4, with 9 bases lining up with TRBD2. After removal of 5 bases from V and 7 bases from J, the junction contained 15 bases not matched to a gene. Germline lookup yields CDR1 SGHTA and CDR2 FQGNSA. This CDR3 region has 17 residues. The CDR3 region is CASSHRPSGAGWNIQYF. DNA for the CDR3: TGTGCCAGCAGCCACCGGCCTAGCGGGGCGGGGTGGAACATTCAGTACTTC.

This clonotype has ten or more counts. The CDR3 region is CASSEQGSAKNIQYF. The CDR3 DNA reads TGTGCCAGCAGTGAACAGGGATCGGCCAAAAACATTCAGTACTTC. The genes are TRBV12-3 or TRBV12-4 and TRBJ2-4, with a weak D call TRBD1 (6 bases). The CDR3 spans 15 residues. V was trimmed by 5 bases and J by 1 base, leaving 12 bases between them.

There are many counts of this clonotype. The chain employs TRBV5-1 and TRBJ2-2, with 9 nucleotides matching TRBD1. The CDR3 consists of 15 residues. Germline V gives CDR1 SGHRS, CDR2 YFSETQ. Germline trimming cut 5 bases from V and 4 bases from J; bases unmatched to any gene: 6. The CDR3 reads CASRSGTGITGELFF. The CDR3 DNA is TGCGCCAGCAGATCCGGGACAGGGATCACCGGGGAGCTGTTTTTT.

The sample holds many counts of this clonotype. The chain is built from TRBV5-8 and TRBJ2-4; TRBD1 aligns across 7 bases. This CDR3 region has 17 residues. Germline V CDR1 and CDR2: SGHTS, YDEGEE. After removal of 4 bases from V and 0 bases from J, the junction contained 10 bases not matched to a gene. In nucleotides, the CDR3 is TGTGCCAGCAGCCCAAGGACAGGAAAACTAGCCAAAAACATTCAGTACTTC. Residues: CASSPRTGKLAKNIQYF.

This clonotype was found a few times. Compared with germline, one end of the junction differs, possibly owing to a read error. J is TRBJ1-5 and V is TRBV2; D gene ambiguous. This CDR3 has 16 residues. CDR1 is SNHLY and CDR2 is FYNNEI in the germline V gene. The CDR3 coding sequence is TGTGCCAGCAGTGATATGAGTCCTGCTAGCGATCAGCCCCAGCATTTT. Its protein product is CASSDMSPASDQPQHF.

This clonotype was picked up a small number of times. V gene TRBV7-7 combines with J gene TRBJ1-5, with unresolved D. V lost 2 bases to trimming and J lost 6 bases, with 8 bases between them. Germline CDR1 is SSHAT and CDR2 is FNYEAQ (reference sequence). CDR3 size: 13 residues. CDR3 bases: TGTGCCAGCAGCTTAAGTACGGGTCAGCCCCAGCATTTT. Its translation: CASSLSTGQPQHF.

This clonotype was detected many times. The rearrangement links TRBV10-3 to TRBJ1-1; no definite D call. There are 13 residues in the CDR3. The germline CDR1 and CDR2 sequences are ENHRY and SYGVKD. The V and J ends lost 4 bases and 0 bases respectively, with 6 bases between them. In nucleotides, the CDR3 is TGTGCCATCAGTGGTTGGATGAACACTGAAGCTTTCTTT. Residues: CAISGWMNTEAFF.

This clonotype has ten or more counts. As DNA, the CDR3 is TGCAGCGTTGTCATCTTGGACCTGAACACTGAAGCTTTCTTT. Protein: CSVVILDLNTEAFF. The chain uses TRBV29-1 and TRBJ1-1; D gene unclear. Trimming took 4 bases from V and 0 from J, leaving 12 bases between them. Germline V CDR1 and CDR2: SQVTM, ANQGSEA. This CDR3 is built from 14 residues.

This clonotype occurred a few times. The V gene is TRBV27, the J gene TRBJ2-2, with D possibly being TRBD1 (6 bases). V was cut by 5 bases and J by 7 bases, with 20 bases left in between. This CDR3 comprises 16 residues. From germline, CDR1 is MNHEY and CDR2 SMNVEV (reference sequence). The CDR3 bases are TGTGCCAGCAGTGGCCGGGATACAGGGTATCGCGGGGAGCTGTTTTTT. Translation: CASSGRDTGYRGELFF.

This clonotype was detected many times. The CDR3 nucleotides read TGTGCCAGCAGCTTCCGACCGGACTCCTCCTACAATGAGCAGTTCTTC. Amino acids: CASSFRPDSSYNEQFF. The chain joins TRBV11-2 to TRBJ2-1; tentative D call: TRBD2 (5 bases). V lost 3 bases and J lost 0, with 12 bases in between. The CDR3 extends over 16 amino acids. From germline, CDR1 is SGHAT and CDR2 FQNNGV.

This clonotype was counted many times. The rearrangement links TRBV4-3 to TRBJ2-3, with TRBD2 matching over 8 bases. Per the germline V gene, CDR1 is LGHNA and CDR2 is YSLEER. There are 17 residues in the CDR3. The V gene end was trimmed by 0 bases and the J gene end by 2 bases; junction bases not matched to a gene: 7. The CDR3 is CASSQDVGGVVTDTQYF. The CDR3 DNA follows: TGCGCCAGCAGCCAAGATGTCGGGGGGGTGGTCACAGATACGCAGTATTTT.

Ten or more counts support this clonotype. The J gene is TRBJ2-7, the V gene TRBV7-2; D not certain. Trimming pared 1 base from V and 3 bases from J, leaving 7 bases between. Germline V lookup: CDR1 SGHTA, CDR2 FQGNSA. The CDR3 totals 13 residues. The chain's CDR3 is CASSLGHNYEQYV. The CDR3 DNA reads as TGTGCCAGCAGCTTAGGACATAACTACGAGCAGTACGTC.

This clonotype was seen ten or more times. The gene calls are TRBV7-2 and TRBJ1-1, with D possibly being TRBD1 (5 bases). Germline V gives CDR1 SGHTA, CDR2 FQGNSA. This CDR3 is built from 12 residues. The germline V and J ends were trimmed by 3 bases and 10 bases, with 12 bases remaining between them. Written as DNA, the CDR3 is TGTGCCAGCAGCTTTCGTGACAGTAGAGCTTTCTTT. It is translated as CASSFRDSRAFF.

This clonotype was counted many times. The chain uses TRBV5-1 and TRBJ2-5; 8 bases agree with TRBD2. J lost 4 bases, V lost 3 bases, and 2 bases had no gene match. The germline V gene has CDR1 SGHRS and CDR2 YFSETQ. The CDR3 is 13 amino acids. Here the CDR3 reads CASSYGLAETQYF. CDR3 bases: TGCGCCAGCAGCTATGGACTAGCAGAGACCCAGTACTTC.